Shown below are 28 T cell receptor beta chains from a single sample sequenced in a study of T-cell reconstitution after alpha-beta-depleted transplantation in children. The TCRbeta library was prepared with unique molecular identifiers. TCRdb re-called the PCR reads with MiXCR, one entry per CDR3 protein. The profile shows 70,000 or so distinct CDR3 sequences, 11% of them singletons. The sequences come from PBMCs, collected before TCRalphabeta/CD19-depleted stem cell transplant. These receptors were taken from a boy younger than 18 with acute myeloid leukemia, due to receive a stem cell transplant.

At least ten counts were recorded for this clonotype. The gene calls are TRBV7-6 and TRBJ2-2, with D tentatively TRBD2 (5 bases). This CDR3 contains 15 residues. The germline gives CDR1 SGHVS, CDR2 FNYEAQ. Trimming stripped 2 bases from V and 5 bases from J, with 12 bases between. CDR3 amino acids: CASSLRPSLTGELFF. The DNA for the CDR3 is TGTGCCAGCAGCTTAAGGCCTAGCCTGACCGGGGAGCTGTTTTTT.

The sample holds one count of this clonotype. The rearrangement uses TRBV30 and TRBJ2-1; D may be TRBD1 or TRBD2 (5 bases each). Trimming stripped 1 base from V and 9 bases from J, with 13 bases between. The V gene's germline CDR1 is GTSNPN and CDR2 SVGIG (reference sequence). The CDR3 loop spans 13 amino acids. The DNA of the CDR3 is TGTGCCTGGAGTGCCAAGTCAGGGAGTGAGCAGTTCTTC. Its translation: CAWSAKSGSEQFF.

This clonotype was counted many times. The CDR3 sequence: CASRATGELFF. The DNA of the CDR3 is TGTGCCAGCAGAGCCACCGGGGAGCTGTTTTTT. The V gene is TRBV12-3 or TRBV12-4, the J gene TRBJ2-2; D unclear. Trimming cost V 6 bases and J 4 bases, with 3 bases left between them. There are 11 residues in the CDR3.

This clonotype showed up many times. V and J are TRBV15 and TRBJ1-2, with D perhaps matching TRBD1 (6 bases). Germline V gene sequence: CDR1 LNHNV, CDR2 YYDKDF (reference sequence). The CDR3 totals 15 residues. The V and J ends lost 1 base and 2 bases respectively, with 11 bases between them. DNA of the CDR3: TGTGCCACCAGCAGAGGCAGGGGTATCAACTATGGCTACACCTTC. Translated, it gives CATSRGRGINYGYTF.

In this sample, this clonotype turned up many times. This chain uses TRBV28 with TRBJ2-1; 9 nucleotides align to TRBD1. Looked up from germline, CDR1 is MDHEN and CDR2 is SYDVKM. The CDR3 totals 17 residues. Germline trimming cut 8 bases from V and 7 bases from J; bases unmatched to any gene: 18. CDR3 amino acids: CASGTGLSLRMENEQFF. The CDR3 DNA sequence: TGTGCCAGCGGGACAGGGTTAAGTCTAAGGATGGAGAATGAGCAGTTCTTC.

The sample holds a few counts of this clonotype. V usage is TRBV6-5 and J usage is TRBJ2-1; TRBD1 is a possible D gene (5 bases). The CDR3 covers 15 residues. Germline V gene sequence: CDR1 MNHEY, CDR2 SVGAGI. Trimming removed 2 bases at V and 1 base at J, with 9 bases between. DNA of the CDR3: TGTGCCAGCAGTTACCGGCCAGGGTCCTACAATGAGCAGTTCTTC. Its translation is CASSYRPGSYNEQFF.

On this clonotype itself: A read error may explain this, as a much larger clone is one base away. The chain employs TRBV20-1 and TRBJ1-1; 8 bases line up with TRBD1. The CDR3 sequence is 13 residues long. After removal of 5 bases from V and 11 bases from J, the junction contained 13 bases not matched to a gene. The germline CDR1 and CDR2 sequences are DFQATT and SNEGSKA (reference sequence). In DNA, the CDR3 is TGCAGTGCTTCGGACAGGGTGCGCCTTCGGGCTTTCTTT. This translates into CSASDRVRLRAFF.

This clonotype was seen ten or more times. The chain has TRBV5-1 and TRBJ1-2; 7 bases agree with TRBD1. V dropped 0 bases and J dropped 8; count of bases not matched to a gene: 7. This CDR3 region has 14 residues. Per germline, CDR1 SGHRS and CDR2 YFSETQ. CDR3 DNA: TGCGCCAGCAGCTTGGGACAGGGAAGATTGGGCTACACCTTC. As protein: CASSLGQGRLGYTF.

This clonotype has a count of ten or more. The chain recombines TRBV29-1 with TRBJ2-7; tentatively, D is TRBD1 (6 bases). Trimming stripped 7 bases from V and 4 bases from J, with 14 bases between. The CDR3 is 12 residues long. CDR1 is SQVTM, CDR2 ANQGSEA, per germline. This CDR3 is CSGWDTGYEQYF. The CDR3 nucleotides read TGCAGCGGATGGGACACGGGGTACGAGCAGTACTTC.

This clonotype was observed at least ten times. CDR3 amino acids: CASGKGASYEQYV. Here the CDR3 DNA reads TGCGCCAGCGGGAAGGGGGCCTCCTACGAGCAGTACGTC. This rearrangement joins TRBV10-2 to TRBJ2-7; TRBD1 agrees at 7 bases. There are 13 residues in the CDR3. Trimming at V came to 8 bases and at J to 0 bases, leaving 4 bases not matched to a gene. Germline V CDR1 and CDR2: WSHSY, SAAADI.

This clonotype was seen repeatedly, ten times or more. The V and J genes are TRBV5-1 and TRBJ2-1; no clear D. CDR1 SGHRS and CDR2 YFSETQ come from the germline V gene. The CDR3 spans 13 residues. Trimming removed 4 bases at V and 12 bases at J, with 17 bases between. DNA of the CDR3: TGCGCCAGCAGCCAAGACACCCGCCAGAGGCAGTTCTTC. As protein: CASSQDTRQRQFF.

The chain is built from TRBV10-3 and TRBJ2-3; no reliable D call. Germline V gene data show CDR1 as ENHRY and CDR2 as SYGVKD. V was clipped by 2 bases and J by 0 bases, with 6 bases between them. CDR3 length: 14 residues. In DNA, the CDR3 is TGTGCCATCAGTGAGAAATTAAGCACAGATACGCAGTATTTT. Residues: CAISEKLSTDTQYF.

This clonotype occurred many times. The rearrangement joins TRBV24-1 to TRBJ2-3; the D gene is possibly TRBD2 (5 bases). Germline assignment: CDR1 KGHDR and CDR2 SFDVKD. The CDR3 has 15 residues. Trimming stripped 4 bases from V and 2 bases from J, with 12 bases between. The CDR3 region has the DNA TGTGCCACCAGTGACACCGGGATCCCCACAGATACGCAGTATTTT. This encodes CATSDTGIPTDTQYF.

This clonotype occurred many times. J is TRBJ2-5 and V is TRBV5-1; D could derive from TRBD1 or TRBD2 (5 bases each). Germline assignment: CDR1 SGHRS and CDR2 YFSETQ. Deletions cut 0 bases from V and 10 bases from J, with 19 bases between. There are 15 residues in the CDR3. The chain's CDR3 is CASSLENTGTNNQYF. CDR3 nucleotide sequence: TGCGCCAGCAGCTTGGAGAACACCGGGACCAACAACCAGTACTTC.

A word on this clonotype: A single base separates this from a much larger clone, so it may be a read error. Written as DNA, the CDR3 is TGTTCCAGCAGATTGACAGGGGGCACTGAAGCTTTCTTT. Translated, it gives CSSRLTGGTEAFF. The J gene is TRBJ1-1, the V gene TRBV12-3 or TRBV12-4; 9 bases align to TRBD1. The CDR3 length is 13 residues.

The table lists this clonotype with many counts. The V call is TRBV5-1, the J call TRBJ2-4, with D perhaps TRBD2 (5 bases). The ends were cut back, 1 base at V and 12 bases at J, with 14 bases in the middle. This CDR3 region has 13 residues. Germline V gene data show CDR1 as SGHRS and CDR2 as YFSETQ. In nucleotides, the CDR3 is TGCGCCAGCAGCTTGCAACGGTTCGAGGGTCAGTACTTC. The encoded protein is CASSLQRFEGQYF.

This clonotype has a single count. A clone one base away is much larger, so this may be a read error. The chain joins TRBV21-1 to TRBJ2-1; the table's TRBD2 call for D was not verified on the DNA. TRBV21-1 is a pseudogene locus. The CDR3 is 18 amino acids. CDR3: CASSKVSLPRLYYNEQFF. The CDR3 DNA reads TGTGCCAGCAGCAAAGTCTCCCTCCCCAGGCTTTACTACAATGAGCAGTTCTTC.

The table lists this clonotype with many counts. This chain connects TRBV7-8 to TRBJ2-3; D not certain. The CDR3 runs to 14 residues. The V and J ends lost 4 bases and 2 bases respectively, with 10 bases between them. Germline CDR1 SGHVS, CDR2 FQNEAQ. CDR3 sequence (DNA): TGTGCCAGCAGCTCCTGGGGAAACACAGATACGCAGTATTTT. Translating gives CASSSWGNTDTQYF.

This chain joins TRBV20-1 and TRBJ2-5; possibly TRBD1 or TRBD2 for D (5 bases each). V lost 4 bases to trimming and J lost 5 bases, with 14 bases between them. The CDR3 totals 13 residues. Germline CDR1 and CDR2: DFQATT and SNEGSKA (reference sequence). The CDR3 region has the DNA TGCAGTGCTACCCGGGGCCCACGTGAGACCCAGTACTTC. Translation gives CSATRGPRETQYF.

This clonotype was counted ten times or more. This chain links TRBV24-1 with TRBJ2-2; D may be TRBD1 (5 bases). The CDR3 runs 13 residues. Between the trimmed V and J ends, which lost 9 bases and 8 bases, there was a span of 15 bases. Germline loops: CDR1 KGHDR, CDR2 SFDVKD. DNA for the CDR3: TGTGCCACCGCGGACACCAAAAAGGGGGAGCTGTTTTTT. Amino acids: CATADTKKGELFF.

This clonotype was detected ten times or more. The chain combines TRBV4-3 with TRBJ1-2; the D is unclear. From germline, CDR1 is LGHNA and CDR2 YSLEER. V lost 1 base and J 0 bases, leaving 9 bases between the germline ends. There are 15 residues in the CDR3. The CDR3: CASSQVTATNYGYTF. CDR3 nucleotide sequence: TGCGCCAGCAGCCAAGTTACAGCCACTAACTATGGCTACACCTTC.

This clonotype appeared many times. The V call is TRBV12-3 or TRBV12-4, the J call TRBJ2-5; 8 nucleotides line up with TRBD2. The CDR3 sequence is 16 residues long. J lost 1 base, V lost 5 bases, and 9 bases had no gene match. The CDR3 region has the DNA TGTGCCAGCAGTCTTTCAATAAGCGGGAGCCAAGAGACCCAGTACTTC. It codes for CASSLSISGSQETQYF.

This clonotype was detected ten times or more. The chain joins TRBV18 to TRBJ2-5; no definite D call. Deletions cut 0 bases from V and 3 bases from J, with 5 bases between. Germline V lookup: CDR1 KGHSH, CDR2 LQKENI. CDR3 size: 13 residues. The CDR3 spells CASSPPNKETQYF. CDR3 coding DNA: TGTGCCAGCTCACCACCGAATAAAGAGACCCAGTACTTC.

This clonotype was observed a few times. The gene calls are TRBV20-1 and TRBJ2-5; TRBD2 matches at 8 bases. Germline V gene data show CDR1 as DFQATT and CDR2 as SNEGSKA (reference sequence). Trimming removed 3 bases from V and 4 bases from J; junction bases left unmatched: 7. The CDR3 consists of 14 residues. The CDR3 bases are TGCAGTGCTAGCCCACTAGCGGTTATAGAGACCCAGTACTTC. Translation: CSASPLAVIETQYF.

The sample holds many counts of this clonotype. The rearrangement links TRBV7-6 to TRBJ1-1; possibly TRBD1 for D (6 bases). The CDR3 length is 13 residues. V gave up 1 base and J gave up 4 bases, with 7 bases separating them. CDR1 and CDR2 from the germline V gene are SGHVS and FNYEAQ. CDR3 region: CASSLGQATEAFF. The CDR3 nucleotides are TGTGCCAGCAGCTTAGGACAGGCCACTGAAGCTTTCTTT.

This clonotype was observed at least ten times. The chain has TRBV27 and TRBJ2-5; 13 bases agree with TRBD2. Germline CDR1 is MNHEY and CDR2 is SMNVEV (reference sequence). Trimming at V came to 5 bases and at J to 5 bases, leaving 5 bases not matched to a gene. The CDR3 has 15 residues. CDR3 loop: CASSTGTSGEETQYF. The DNA of the CDR3 is TGTGCCAGCAGTACCGGGACTAGCGGGGAGGAGACCCAGTACTTC.

This chain joins TRBV19 and TRBJ1-6, with 7 bases aligning to TRBD1. Germline trimming cut 9 bases from V and 7 bases from J; bases unmatched to any gene: 12. Per germline, CDR1 LNHDA and CDR2 SQIVND (reference sequence). This CDR3 comprises 15 residues. This CDR3 is CASQPGTADNSPLHF. Here the CDR3 DNA reads TGTGCCAGCCAACCCGGGACAGCGGACAATTCACCCCTCCACTTT.

This clonotype was observed many times. This chain uses TRBV28 with TRBJ2-1; D not resolved. CDR3 size: 13 residues. V lost 2 bases to trimming and J lost 3 bases, with 5 bases between them. Germline V gene sequence: CDR1 MDHEN, CDR2 SYDVKM. In nucleotides, the CDR3 is TGTGCCAGCAGTTTACAGAGCTACAATGAGCAGTTCTTC. It is translated as CASSLQSYNEQFF.